Presented here are 21 T cell receptor beta chains from one specimen sequenced in a study of beta chain features in type 1 diabetes (dated by TCRdb to the late 2010s). The research as a whole found: In all four CD4+ subsets, TCRB CDR3 length was moderately but significantly shorter in type 1 diabetes patients.

Library construction relied on the immunoSEQ multiplex PCR assay. The entire amount of isolated RNA was reverse transcribed using the High Capacity cDNA Reverse Transcription Kit, so the sequenced TCRB transcripts were expressed ones. TCRdb's version of the immuneACCESS table is confined to in-frame rearrangements and falls short of the full clone set. An unresolved V gene accounts for under half of the shortfall where checked; the remainder is of unknown origin. The sample contains some 290,000 clones, about 23% of them found a single time. The top ten clones comprise about 0.012% of the sample. The antigens for these receptors are not known. The sequenced material came from naive CD4+ T cells from blood. The cell subset or site tag for this specimen amounts to: true naive CD4+ T cells. All receptors come from a woman aged 25 to 45 with type 1 diabetes.

The chain uses TRBV18 and TRBJ1-5; TRBD1 agrees at 9 bases. The CDR3 covers 15 residues. CDR1 and CDR2 from the germline V gene are KGHSH and LQKENI. J lost 6 bases, V lost 3 bases, and 6 bases had no gene match. The CDR3 reads CASSPPGQGVQPQHF. DNA of the CDR3: TGTGCCAGCTCACCTCCGGGACAGGGCGTTCAGCCCCAGCATTTT.

The chain is built from TRBV28 and TRBJ2-3; D remains ambiguous. V was pared by 2 bases and J by 7 bases, with 4 bases between. CDR1 is MDHEN, CDR2 SYDVKM, per germline. The CDR3 runs to 11 residues. The CDR3 DNA sequence: TGTGCCAGCAGTTTAGAGAATACGCAGTATTTT. Translated: CASSLENTQYF.

This chain links TRBV2 with TRBJ2-7; D not certain. Looked up from germline, CDR1 is SNHLY and CDR2 is FYNNEI. The CDR3 covers 11 residues. Trimming took off 7 bases at V and 9 bases at J, with 13 bases between the two ends. The CDR3 protein is CASNGVPTQYF. For the CDR3, the DNA is TGTGCCAGCAATGGAGTCCCGACGCAGTACTTC.

This clone was detected only a few times. The V gene is TRBV19, the J gene TRBJ1-5, with 9 positions matching TRBD1. The CDR3 spans 16 residues. Germline-derived CDR1 and CDR2 are LNHDA and SQIVND (reference sequence). V shed 4 bases, J shed 4 bases, and the junction held 8 bases outside the gene matches. Here the CDR3 reads CASSNLPGQGNQPQHF. In nucleotides, the CDR3 is TGTGCCAGTAGTAACCTACCGGGACAGGGTAATCAGCCCCAGCATTTT. Complete variable domain (other parts from reference TRBV19 and TRBJ1-5): DGGITQSPKYLFRKEGQNVTLSCEQNLNHDAMYWYRQDPGQGLRLIYYSQIVNDFQKGDIAEGYSVSREKKESFPLTVTSAQKNPTAFYLCASSNLPGQGNQPQHFGDGTRLSIL.

This clone occurred a few times. The chain uses TRBV18 and TRBJ2-7, with D hard to call. Germline loops: CDR1 KGHSH, CDR2 LQKENI. CDR3 length: 15 amino acids. V dropped 2 bases and J dropped 0 bases, with 11 bases sitting between them. The CDR3 DNA reads as TGTGCCAGCTCACCATTGCGACAAGACTCCTACGAGCAGTACTTC. Its protein product is CASSPLRQDSYEQYF. Filled out from reference TRBV18 and TRBJ2-7, the complete variable domain reads NAGVMQNPRHLVRRRGQEARLRCSPMKGHSHVYWYRQLPEEGLKFMVYLQKENIIDESGMPKERFSAEFPKEGPSILRIQQVVRGDSAAYFCASSPLRQDSYEQYFGPGTRLTVT.

This clone was counted a few times. The V call is TRBV10-3, the J call TRBJ2-5, with 7 bases fitting TRBD1. Germline V lookup: CDR1 ENHRY, CDR2 SYGVKD. Trimming took 9 bases from V and 5 from J; bases not matched to a gene: 12. The CDR3 spans 14 residues. The CDR3 nucleotides are TGTGCCATGGGGTCCGGACAGGCAGAGGAGACCCAGTACTTC. Translating gives CAMGSGQAEETQYF.

This clone was detected a few times. The V and J genes are TRBV10-3 and TRBJ2-7, with 10 bases that match TRBD1. The V and J ends lost 5 bases and 7 bases, in that order; junction bases with no gene match: 11. The CDR3 spans 15 residues. Germline lookup yields CDR1 ENHRY and CDR2 SYGVKD. CDR3 sequence: CAISSRDRGSSEQYF. The CDR3, as DNA: TGTGCCATCAGTAGCCGGGACAGGGGATCCTCTGAGCAGTACTTC.

The chain is built from TRBV14 and TRBJ1-2; weak D call: TRBD1 (6 bases). The V gene lost 2 bases and the J gene lost 8 bases, with 12 bases spanning the gap. Germline CDR1 reads SGHDN; CDR2 reads FVKESK. This CDR3 spans 13 amino acids. The chain's CDR3 is CASSQLTQGGYTF. The CDR3 DNA reads as TGTGCCAGCAGCCAACTCACGCAGGGGGGCTACACCTTC.

In its sample, this clone was seen a few times. The chain uses TRBV7-9 and TRBJ2-5; weak D call: TRBD1 (6 bases). The CDR3 contains 14 residues. Germline assignment: CDR1 SEHNR and CDR2 FQNEAQ (reference sequence). The V gene lost 6 bases and the J gene lost 4 bases, with 15 bases spanning the gap. This CDR3 is CASSLTGGGETQYF. CDR3 nucleotides: TGTGCCAGCAGTTTGACAGGTGGGGGAGAGACCCAGTACTTC.

The rearrangement uses TRBV30 and TRBJ2-7; TRBD2 agrees at 8 bases. The germline V gene encodes CDR1 GTSNPN and CDR2 SVGIG (reference sequence). Trimming removed 1 base from V and 4 bases from J; junction bases left unmatched: 9. The CDR3 extends over 15 amino acids. This CDR3 is CAWSEKGLAGYEQYF. DNA for the CDR3: TGTGCCTGGAGTGAGAAGGGTCTAGCGGGTTACGAGCAGTACTTC.

This clone was picked up a small number of times. The chain has TRBV18 and TRBJ2-7, with a weak D call TRBD2 (7 bases). The CDR3 has 16 amino acids. In germline, CDR1 is KGHSH, CDR2 LQKENI. The V end was cut by 2 bases, the J end by 7 bases, with 21 bases between. This CDR3 reads CASSPAGAGGAGEQYF. The CDR3 DNA sequence: TGTGCCAGCTCACCAGCGGGGGCAGGAGGGGCCGGTGAGCAGTACTTC.

This clone was seen a handful of times. Other DNA sequences in this sample translate to the same CDR3. V and J are TRBV28 and TRBJ1-5, with 10 bases aligning to TRBD1. The trim removed 4 bases at V and 4 bases at J, leaving 4 bases unmatched. CDR3 length: 15 amino acids. Germline assignment: CDR1 MDHEN and CDR2 SYDVKM. The CDR3 nucleotides are TGTGCCAGCAGTTCTGGACAGGGGGGAAATCAGCCCCAGCATTTT. This gives the protein CASSSGQGGNQPQHF.

This clone was seen a handful of times. This rearrangement joins TRBV19 to TRBJ2-7; tentatively, D is TRBD1 (6 bases). The CDR3 totals 15 residues. The V gene's germline CDR1 is LNHDA and CDR2 SQIVND (reference sequence). V was trimmed by 3 bases and J by 2 bases, leaving 14 bases between them. The CDR3 reads CASSISRGGPYEQYF. The CDR3 DNA is TGTGCCAGTAGTATTAGCAGGGGTGGCCCCTACGAGCAGTACTTC.

The chain carries TRBV7-2 and TRBJ2-1; D remains unclear. V was pared by 6 bases and J by 0 bases, with 18 bases between. Germline assignment: CDR1 SGHTA and CDR2 FQGNSA. CDR3 length: 17 residues. The CDR3 sequence is CASSLVPRQSSYNEQFF. For the CDR3, the DNA is TGTGCCAGCAGTCTAGTCCCGCGTCAGAGCTCCTACAATGAGCAGTTCTTC.

The V gene is TRBV4-1, the J gene TRBJ1-4, with D hard to call. Looked up from germline, CDR1 is MGHRA and CDR2 is YSYEKL. This CDR3 is 16 amino acids long. The germline V and J ends were trimmed by 3 bases and 7 bases, with 18 bases remaining between them. The CDR3 DNA reads as TGCGCCAGCAGCCATCTTGGAACGGGAGGATTTGAAAAACTGTTTTTT. It encodes CASSHLGTGGFEKLFF.

This clone came up a few times. This chain uses TRBV29-1 with TRBJ1-2; D gene uncertain. Germline V gives CDR1 SQVTM, CDR2 ANQGSEA. V shed 3 bases and J shed 5 bases, with 16 bases lying between them. There are 14 residues in the CDR3. Written as DNA, the CDR3 is TGCAGCGTTGACTCCCTCTACACGGGGTATGGCTACACCTTC. The encoded protein is CSVDSLYTGYGYTF.

This clone was seen a few times. This same CDR3 is encoded by further DNA sequences in the sample. The chain joins TRBV30 to TRBJ1-2, with D unresolved. Trimming shortened V by 0 bases and J by 5 bases, and 4 bases separated the two germline ends. This CDR3 spans 11 amino acids. Germline V CDR1 and CDR2: GTSNPN, SVGIG (reference sequence). CDR3 sequence (DNA): TGTGCCTGGAGTGTACAGTATGGCTACACCTTC. This encodes CAWSVQYGYTF.

This clone was observed a few times. The rearrangement links TRBV29-1 to TRBJ2-7, with D possibly TRBD2 on 6 matching bases. The CDR3 loop spans 16 amino acids. With 3 bases removed from V and 4 bases from J, the gap between germline ends came to 22 bases. From germline, CDR1 is SQVTM and CDR2 ANQGSEA. This chain's CDR3 is CSVEKPVAGGAYEQYF. CDR3 DNA: TGCAGCGTTGAGAAGCCAGTGGCTGGCGGGGCATACGAGCAGTACTTC.

This clone was observed a handful of times. The same CDR3 is also encoded by other DNA sequences in this sample. The chain combines TRBV19 with TRBJ2-3, with TRBD2 matching 10 bases. V shed 2 bases and J 4 bases; nucleotides not matched to a gene: 3. The germline gives CDR1 LNHDA, CDR2 SQIVND (reference sequence). This CDR3 comprises 15 residues. CDR3 loop: CASSILAGEADTQYF. The CDR3 region has the DNA TGTGCCAGTAGTATACTAGCGGGAGAGGCAGATACGCAGTATTTT.

This clone was counted between two and nine times. The rearrangement uses TRBV4-1 and TRBJ2-7, with 9 bases lining up with TRBD2. The CDR3 runs to 15 residues. V lost 2 bases to trimming and J lost 3 bases; unmatched junction nucleotides: 5. CDR1 MGHRA and CDR2 YSYEKL come from the germline V gene. CDR3: CASSQPSGTNYEQYF. CDR3 nucleotides: TGCGCCAGCAGCCAACCTAGCGGGACGAACTACGAGCAGTACTTC.

J is TRBJ2-5 and V is TRBV9; no reliable D call. The CDR3 sequence is 14 residues long. V gave up 0 bases and J gave up 2 bases, with 8 bases separating them. Per germline, CDR1 SGDLS and CDR2 YYNGEE. The CDR3 coding sequence is TGTGCCAGCAGCGTAGGCAGCGCACAAGAGACCCAGTACTTC. Its translation: CASSVGSAQETQYF. The whole variable domain, remainder taken from reference TRBV9 and TRBJ2-5, is DSGVTQTPKHLITATGQRVTLRCSPRSGDLSVYWYQQSLDQGLQFLIQYYNGEERAKGNILERFSAQQFPDLHSELNLSSLELGDSALYFCASSVGSAQETQYFGPGTRLLVL.